The 13 T cell receptor beta chains listed next were all sequenced from one sample in a study of T-cell memory formation after mild COVID-19. TCRdb re-analysed the 5' RACE reads in MiXCR, keeping a single row per CDR3 protein. The table includes 290,000 or so distinct CDR3 sequences, just under 20% detected once. The sample comprised PBMCs or a T cell subset sorted from them (not recorded which). These receptor sequences come from a man younger than 35 who had mild COVID-19 (a few samples of this study predate the infection). Cell type and time point are not known.

The chain links TRBV7-9 to TRBJ2-4, with D tentatively TRBD2 (5 bases). The CDR3 totals 16 residues. Germline values: CDR1 SEHNR, CDR2 FQNEAQ (reference sequence). Trimming took 1 base from V and 5 from J, leaving 15 bases between them. The CDR3: CASSLGRRTFENIQYF. The CDR3 nucleotides are TGTGCCAGCAGCTTAGGCCGGCGGACTTTCGAAAACATTCAGTACTTC. Full variable domain (missing parts from reference TRBV7-9 and TRBJ2-4): DTGVSQNPRHKITKRGQNVTFRCDPISEHNRLYWYRQTLGQGPEFLTYFQNEAQLEKSRLLSDRFSAERPKGSFSTLEIQRTEQGDSAMYLCASSLGRRTFENIQYFGAGTRLSVL.

This clonotype was found a few times. V and J are TRBV7-2 and TRBJ1-2, with TRBD1 as a possible D gene (6 bases). There are 14 residues in the CDR3. With 1 base removed from V and 3 bases from J, the gap between germline ends came to 9 bases. Germline V gene lookup returns CDR1 SGHTA and CDR2 FQGNSA. CDR3 sequence: CASSLGGQHYGYTF. CDR3 bases: TGTGCCAGCAGCTTAGGTGGACAGCACTATGGCTACACCTTC.

Only a few counts were recorded for this clonotype. Here the CDR3 DNA reads TGCGCCAGCAGTTCTTGGACTGGAAGCACAGATACGCAGTATTTT. As protein: CASSSWTGSTDTQYF. The chain joins TRBV5-1 to TRBJ2-3, with a tentative D call TRBD2 (5 bases). V lost 5 bases to trimming and J lost 0 bases, with 13 bases between them. The CDR3 has 15 residues. Germline loops: CDR1 SGHRS, CDR2 YFSETQ. Using reference TRBV5-1 and TRBJ2-3 for the parts outside the CDR3, the full variable domain is KAGVTQTPRYLIKTRGQQVTLSCSPISGHRSVSWYQQTPGQGLQFLFEYFSETQRNKGNFPGRFSGRQFSNSRSEMNVSTLELGDSALYLCASSSWTGSTDTQYFGPGTRLTVL.

This clonotype occurred a few times. J is TRBJ2-3 and V is TRBV12-3 or TRBV12-4, with 9 bases matching TRBD2. V lost 6 bases, J lost 6 bases, and 10 bases stayed unmatched. This CDR3 comprises 15 residues. The CDR3 DNA follows: TGTGCCAGCAGCCCGGGACTAGCTGTCACGGATACGCAGTATTTT. Protein: CASSPGLAVTDTQYF.

The J gene is TRBJ1-1, the V gene TRBV29-1, with 7 bases lining up with TRBD1. With V trimmed by 6 bases and J by 3 bases, 7 bases remained unmatched. CDR3 length: 13 residues. Looked up from germline, CDR1 is SQVTM and CDR2 is ANQGSEA. CDR3 loop: CSVNRGFDTEAFF. In DNA, the CDR3 is TGCAGCGTGAACAGGGGATTTGACACTGAAGCTTTCTTT. The full variable domain, its missing parts supplied by reference TRBV29-1 and TRBJ1-1, is SAVISQKPSRDICQRGTSLTIQCQVDSQVTMMFWYRQQPGQSLTLIATANQGSEATYESGFVIDKFPISRPNLTFSTLTVSNMSPEDSSIYLCSVNRGFDTEAFFGQGTRLTVV.

The chain couples TRBV6-2 or TRBV6-3 to TRBJ2-1, with 9 bases fitting TRBD1. J gave up 5 bases and V 8 bases, and 10 bases lay outside the gene matches. Germline CDR1 reads MNHEY; CDR2 reads SVGEGT. The CDR3 is 15 residues long. The CDR3 loop is CASWGDRDWDNEQFF. CDR3 in DNA: TGTGCCAGCTGGGGGGACAGGGATTGGGACAATGAGCAGTTCTTC.

This clonotype was detected a few times. One junction end does not reproduce the germline sequence, and a read error may be involved. CDR3 bases: TGTGCCAGCAGTCTAGCGGGGGCGCCAGGAGATACGCAGTATTTT. Translated: CASSLAGAPGDTQYF. The chain combines TRBV12-3 or TRBV12-4 with TRBJ2-3; 10 nucleotides align to TRBD2. This CDR3 has 15 amino acids.

The chain joins TRBV7-2 to TRBJ2-1; a possible D gene is TRBD2 (6 bases). The V end was cut by 6 bases, the J end by 0 bases, with 15 bases between. Germline CDR1 is SGHTA and CDR2 is FQGNSA. The CDR3 sequence is 16 residues long. The CDR3 is CASRQVVGSSYNEQFF. In nucleotides, the CDR3 is TGTGCCAGCAGGCAAGTAGTCGGGAGCTCCTACAATGAGCAGTTCTTC.

This clonotype has ten or more counts. V usage is TRBV6-2 or TRBV6-3 and J usage is TRBJ1-6, with a weak D call TRBD1 (5 bases). Per germline, CDR1 MNHEY and CDR2 SVGEGT. CDR3 length: 14 amino acids. V was shortened by 2 bases and J by 6 bases, with 8 bases between the two germline ends. CDR3: CASSYLTANSPLHF. In DNA form, the CDR3 reads TGTGCCAGCAGTTACCTGACAGCTAATTCACCCCTCCACTTT.

The sample holds a few counts of this clonotype. CDR3 DNA sequence: TGTGCCAGCTCCCCCGACCGATCCTTCTCCTATGGCTACACCTTC. Translation: CASSPDRSFSYGYTF. The chain recombines TRBV18 with TRBJ1-2, with D uncertain. The germline V gene has CDR1 KGHSH and CDR2 LQKENI. V dropped 6 bases and J dropped 4 bases, with 18 bases sitting between them. The CDR3 covers 15 residues.

This clonotype was counted between two and nine times. The chain links TRBV30 to TRBJ2-3; TRBD2 aligns across 9 bases. The CDR3 loop spans 15 amino acids. Germline CDR1 and CDR2: GTSNPN and SVGIG (reference sequence). Trimming cost V 2 bases and J 5 bases; bases outside gene matches: 8. The CDR3 region is CAWSTGSGGLDTQYF. The DNA of the CDR3 is TGTGCCTGGAGTACCGGGAGCGGGGGGTTAGATACGCAGTATTTT.

The chain carries TRBV7-3 and TRBJ2-2; D is uncertain. The CDR3 totals 16 residues. Trimming cost V 0 bases and J 4 bases, with 12 bases left between them. Per germline, CDR1 SGHTA and CDR2 FQGTGA. The CDR3 DNA sequence: TGTGCCAGCAGCTTAACGCGCCGGAATCGCACCGGGGAGCTGTTTTTT. This codes for CASSLTRRNRTGELFF. Full variable domain (outside the CDR3, taken from reference TRBV7-3 and TRBJ2-2): GAGVSQTPSNKVTEKGKYVELRCDPISGHTALYWYRQSLGQGPEFLIYFQGTGAADDSGLPNDRFFAVRPEGSVSTLKIQRTERGDSAVYLCASSLTRRNRTGELFFGEGSRLTVL.

This clonotype occurred many times. This chain links TRBV12-3 or TRBV12-4 with TRBJ2-5, with a tentative D call TRBD2 (6 bases). This CDR3 has 12 amino acids. V lost 8 bases to trimming and J lost 1 base, with 8 bases between them. CDR3 amino acids: CASGGFQETQYF. CDR3 DNA: TGTGCCAGCGGGGGGTTCCAAGAGACCCAGTACTTC.